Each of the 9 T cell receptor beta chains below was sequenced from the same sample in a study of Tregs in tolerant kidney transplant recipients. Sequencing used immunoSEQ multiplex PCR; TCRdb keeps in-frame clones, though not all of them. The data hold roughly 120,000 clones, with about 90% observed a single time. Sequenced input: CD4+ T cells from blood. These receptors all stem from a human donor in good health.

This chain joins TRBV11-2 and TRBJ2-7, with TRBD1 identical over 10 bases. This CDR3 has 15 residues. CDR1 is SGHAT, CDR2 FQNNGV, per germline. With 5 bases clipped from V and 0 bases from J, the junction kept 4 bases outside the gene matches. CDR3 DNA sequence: TGTGCCAGCAGCCGCCGGGACAGGGGCTCCTACGAGCAGTACTTC. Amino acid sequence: CASSRRDRGSYEQYF. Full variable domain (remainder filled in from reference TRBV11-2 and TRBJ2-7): EAGVAQSPRYKIIEKRQSVAFWCNPISGHATLYWYQQILGQGPKLLIQFQNNGVVDDSQLPKDRFSAERLKGVDSTLKIQPAKLEDSAVYLCASSRRDRGSYEQYFGPGTRLTVT.

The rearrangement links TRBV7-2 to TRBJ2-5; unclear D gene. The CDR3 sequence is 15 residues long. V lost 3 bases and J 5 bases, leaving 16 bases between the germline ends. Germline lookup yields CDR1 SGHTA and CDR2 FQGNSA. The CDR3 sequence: CASSFLPKRLETQYF. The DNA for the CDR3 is TGTGCCAGCAGCTTTCTTCCAAAAAGGCTGGAGACCCAGTACTTC.

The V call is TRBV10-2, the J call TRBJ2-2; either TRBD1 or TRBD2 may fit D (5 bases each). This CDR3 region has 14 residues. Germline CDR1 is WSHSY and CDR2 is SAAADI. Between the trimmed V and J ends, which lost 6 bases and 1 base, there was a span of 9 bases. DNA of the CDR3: TGCGCCAGCAGAAGGGACGGGAACACCGGGGAGCTGTTTTTT. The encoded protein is CASRRDGNTGELFF.

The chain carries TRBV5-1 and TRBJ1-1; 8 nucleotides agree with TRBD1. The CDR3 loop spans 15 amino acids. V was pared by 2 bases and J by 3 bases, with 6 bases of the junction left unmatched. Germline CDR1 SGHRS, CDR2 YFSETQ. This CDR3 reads CASSFQGARDTEAFF. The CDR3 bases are TGCGCCAGCAGCTTCCAGGGGGCGCGAGACACTGAAGCTTTCTTT. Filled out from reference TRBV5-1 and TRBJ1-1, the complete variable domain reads KAGVTQTPRYLIKTRGQQVTLSCSPISGHRSVSWYQQTPGQGLQFLFEYFSETQRNKGNFPGRFSGRQFSNSRSEMNVSTLELGDSALYLCASSFQGARDTEAFFGQGTRLTVV.

The CDR3 region has the DNA TGTGCCAGCGGCAGCTCGAGGAGTAATGAAAAACTGTTTTTT. Protein product: CASGSSRSNEKLFF. The chain employs TRBV5-5 and TRBJ1-4; D uncertain. The V gene lost 7 bases and the J gene lost 4 bases, with 14 bases spanning the gap. Germline values: CDR1 SGHKS, CDR2 YYEKEE (reference sequence). The CDR3 length is 14 residues.

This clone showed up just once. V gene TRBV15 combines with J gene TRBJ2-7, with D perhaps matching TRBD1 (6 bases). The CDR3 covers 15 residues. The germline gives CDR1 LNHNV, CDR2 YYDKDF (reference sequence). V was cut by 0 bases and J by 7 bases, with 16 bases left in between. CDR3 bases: TGTGCCACCAGCAGAGAGATGGCAGGGGTGGTTGAGCAGTACTTC. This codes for CATSREMAGVVEQYF.

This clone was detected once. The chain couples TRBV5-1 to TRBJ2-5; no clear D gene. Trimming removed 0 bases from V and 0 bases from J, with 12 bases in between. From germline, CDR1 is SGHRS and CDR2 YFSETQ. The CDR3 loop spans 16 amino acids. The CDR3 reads CASSLDPQFNQETQYF. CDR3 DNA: TGCGCCAGCAGCTTGGATCCCCAATTCAACCAAGAGACCCAGTACTTC. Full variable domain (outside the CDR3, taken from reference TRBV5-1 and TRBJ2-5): KAGVTQTPRYLIKTRGQQVTLSCSPISGHRSVSWYQQTPGQGLQFLFEYFSETQRNKGNFPGRFSGRQFSNSRSEMNVSTLELGDSALYLCASSLDPQFNQETQYFGPGTRLLVL.

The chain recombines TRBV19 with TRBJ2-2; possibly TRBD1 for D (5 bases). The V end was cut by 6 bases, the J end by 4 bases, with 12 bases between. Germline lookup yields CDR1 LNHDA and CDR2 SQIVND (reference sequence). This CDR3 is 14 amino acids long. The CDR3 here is CASRAGLSTGELFF. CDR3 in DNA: TGTGCCAGTAGGGCAGGGTTGAGCACCGGGGAGCTGTTTTTT. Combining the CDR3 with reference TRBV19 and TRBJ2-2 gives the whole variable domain DGGITQSPKYLFRKEGQNVTLSCEQNLNHDAMYWYRQDPGQGLRLIYYSQIVNDFQKGDIAEGYSVSREKKESFPLTVTSAQKNPTAFYLCASRAGLSTGELFFGEGSRLTVL.

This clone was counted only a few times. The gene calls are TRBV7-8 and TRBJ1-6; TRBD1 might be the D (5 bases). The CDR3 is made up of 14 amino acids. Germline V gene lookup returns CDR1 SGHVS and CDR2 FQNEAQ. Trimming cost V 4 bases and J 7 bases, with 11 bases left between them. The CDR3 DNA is TGTGCCAGCAGCTCCCGGGACTCGAATTCACCCCTCCACTTT. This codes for CASSSRDSNSPLHF.